These T cell receptor beta chains were read from a single sample in a study of cytomegalovirus exposure and HLA in healthy donors. Data came from immunoSEQ multiplex PCR; TCRdb stores just in-frame clones and leaves some out. The sample lists approximately 220,000 clones; more than 75% were seen once. The sequenced sample consisted of PBMCs. These receptors were taken from a man aged 35 to 55 in good health and CMV-seropositive. Each CDR3 is given without its conserved first and last residue. The D gene is left open where the match is weak.

D: TRBD1
V: TRBV10-3
J: TRBJ2-1
CDR3: AIRPGTGGSYNEQF

D: TRBD2
V: TRBV30
J: TRBJ2-3
CDR3: AGTSGSSTDTQY

D: -
V: TRBV5-1
J: TRBJ1-4
CDR3: ASSLDLGGQNNEKLF

D: -
V: TRBV7-8
J: TRBJ1-5
CDR3: ASSSPGESDSNQPQH

D: -
V: TRBV7-2
J: TRBJ1-5
CDR3: ASSKTVNQPQH

D: TRBD2
V: TRBV6-5
J: TRBJ2-2
CDR3: ASRAGVETGELF

D: -
V: TRBV19
J: TRBJ1-1
CDR3: ASNGAGGNTEAF

D: -
V: TRBV6-1
J: TRBJ2-3
CDR3: ASSDGRGGTDTQY

D: -
V: TRBV7-9
J: TRBJ2-1
CDR3: ASSLRSVNEQF

D: TRBD1
V: TRBV19
J: TRBJ1-1
CDR3: ASSRQGVEAF

D: -
V: TRBV6-6
J: TRBJ2-7
CDR3: ASSELAQRSYEQY

D: TRBD1
V: TRBV19
J: TRBJ1-1
CDR3: ASSLGQGKPEAF

D: -
V: TRBV30
J: TRBJ2-3
CDR3: AWSVNSGDTQY

D: TRBD2
V: TRBV27
J: TRBJ2-5
CDR3: ASSLLPGLAGGETQY

D: -
V: TRBV7-2
J: TRBJ1-5
CDR3: ASSLKPGLNQPQH

D: TRBD1
V: TRBV7-2
J: TRBJ1-1
CDR3: ASSFLDRVGEAF

D: -
V: TRBV10-1
J: TRBJ1-5
CDR3: ASSEKTGESGPQH

D: TRBD2
V: TRBV7-3
J: TRBJ2-3
CDR3: ASSLTASGGSSTDTQY

D: -
V: TRBV18
J: TRBJ1-5
CDR3: ASSPPQGGDSNQPQH

D: TRBD2
V: TRBV19
J: TRBJ2-2
CDR3: ASSIWGGTGELF

D: -
V: TRBV9
J: TRBJ2-2
CDR3: ASSVAGTGELF

D: TRBD2
V: TRBV2
J: TRBJ2-3
CDR3: ASIRTSGITDTQY

D: -
V: TRBV25-1
J: TRBJ1-1
CDR3: ASSEQGTEAF

D: TRBD1
V: TRBV4-1
J: TRBJ1-2
CDR3: ASSKDRGYGYT

D: -
V: TRBV9
J: TRBJ2-3
CDR3: ASSVTYRSHSTDTQY

D: TRBD1
V: TRBV7-2
J: TRBJ1-5
CDR3: ASSRSTGASNQPQH

D: TRBD2
V: TRBV9
J: TRBJ2-7
CDR3: ASSVTSGGTYEQY

D: -
V: TRBV6-5
J: TRBJ1-2
CDR3: ASRRTVPLHGYT

D: -
V: TRBV7-9
J: TRBJ1-1
CDR3: SSSLEQGEAF

D: -
V: TRBV27
J: TRBJ1-6
CDR3: ASSPRQANSPLH

D: TRBD1
V: TRBV5-1
J: TRBJ1-1
CDR3: ASSLQQGQNTEAF

D: TRBD1
V: TRBV15
J: TRBJ1-5
CDR3: ATSRGTGEGQPQH

D: -
V: TRBV19
J: TRBJ1-5
CDR3: ASTGWAGSSNQPQH

D: -
V: TRBV7-9
J: TRBJ2-1
CDR3: ASSLTTYNEQF

D: TRBD2
V: TRBV19
J: TRBJ2-1
CDR3: ASSMGLGGGEQF

D: TRBD2
V: TRBV7-6
J: TRBJ2-3
CDR3: ASSAGLAGGGRVITDTQY

D: TRBD2
V: TRBV11-1
J: TRBJ2-7
CDR3: ASSSPGLAQSSYEQY

D: TRBD2
V: TRBV5-1
J: TRBJ2-2
CDR3: ASRSLAGDGTGELF

D: TRBD1
V: TRBV27
J: TRBJ2-1
CDR3: ASRSQGRGYNEQF

D: -
V: TRBV19
J: TRBJ2-2
CDR3: ASTHTGELF

D: TRBD2
V: TRBV6-1
J: TRBJ2-7
CDR3: ASSERGGRAREQY

D: -
V: TRBV5-1
J: TRBJ2-3
CDR3: ASSLLTGHTDTQY

D: TRBD2
V: TRBV7-9
J: TRBJ2-5
CDR3: ASSLGLAGMETQY

D: TRBD1
V: TRBV18
J: TRBJ2-5
CDR3: ASSPTTGKGQETQY

D: -
V: TRBV19
J: TRBJ1-5
CDR3: ASSIGAGKGNQPQH

D: -
V: TRBV2
J: TRBJ2-2
CDR3: ASGSTVQNTGELF

D: -
V: TRBV30
J: TRBJ2-1
CDR3: AWSGIRLGEHNEQF

D: TRBD1
V: TRBV6-6
J: TRBJ2-5
CDR3: AIKGQGATKETQY

D: -
V: TRBV4-1
J: TRBJ2-7
CDR3: ASSQVLGTSYEQY

D: TRBD1
V: TRBV5-1
J: TRBJ2-1
CDR3: ASSPGQGYNEQF

D: -
V: TRBV6-5
J: TRBJ1-1
CDR3: ASSYSWQGHTEAF

D: TRBD2
V: TRBV4-1
J: TRBJ2-2
CDR3: ASSQELAGYTGELF

D: TRBD1
V: TRBV28
J: TRBJ2-1
CDR3: ASSRAGTGGNEQF

D: -
V: TRBV28
J: TRBJ2-2
CDR3: ASSLPAGARTGELF

D: -
V: TRBV10-1
J: TRBJ1-1
CDR3: ASSESLGQNTEAF

D: TRBD1
V: TRBV7-3
J: TRBJ1-1
CDR3: ASSPGQGRKGTEAF

D: -
V: TRBV7-3
J: TRBJ2-5
CDR3: ASSPSAGGETQY